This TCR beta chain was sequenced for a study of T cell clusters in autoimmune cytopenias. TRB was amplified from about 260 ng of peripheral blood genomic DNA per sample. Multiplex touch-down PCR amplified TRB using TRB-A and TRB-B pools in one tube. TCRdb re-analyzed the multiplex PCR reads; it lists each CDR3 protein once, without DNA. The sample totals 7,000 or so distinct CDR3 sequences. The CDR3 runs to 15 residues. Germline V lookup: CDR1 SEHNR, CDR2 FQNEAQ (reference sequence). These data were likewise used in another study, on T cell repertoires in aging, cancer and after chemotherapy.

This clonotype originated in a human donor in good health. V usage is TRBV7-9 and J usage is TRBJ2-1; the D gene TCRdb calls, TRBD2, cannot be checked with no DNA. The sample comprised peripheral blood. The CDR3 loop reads CASSLASGRVNEQFF.